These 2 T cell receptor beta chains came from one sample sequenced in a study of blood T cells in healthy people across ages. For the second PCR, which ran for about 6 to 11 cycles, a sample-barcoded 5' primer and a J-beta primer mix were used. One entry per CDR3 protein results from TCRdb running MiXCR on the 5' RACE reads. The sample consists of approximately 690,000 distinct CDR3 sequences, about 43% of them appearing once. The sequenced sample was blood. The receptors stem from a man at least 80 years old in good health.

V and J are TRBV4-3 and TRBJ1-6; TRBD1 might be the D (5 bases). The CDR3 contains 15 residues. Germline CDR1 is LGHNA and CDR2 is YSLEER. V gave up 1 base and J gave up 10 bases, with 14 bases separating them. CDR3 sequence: CASSQVIRQKSPLHF. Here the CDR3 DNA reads TGCGCCAGCAGCCAAGTAATAAGACAGAAGTCACCCCTCCACTTT.

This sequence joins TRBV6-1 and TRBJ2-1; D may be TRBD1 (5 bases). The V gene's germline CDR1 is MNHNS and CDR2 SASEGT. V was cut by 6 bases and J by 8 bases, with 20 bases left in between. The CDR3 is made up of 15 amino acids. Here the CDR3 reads CASSPNSGSKYEQFF. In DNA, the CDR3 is TGTGCCAGCAGCCCCAACTCAGGGTCTAAATATGAGCAGTTCTTC.